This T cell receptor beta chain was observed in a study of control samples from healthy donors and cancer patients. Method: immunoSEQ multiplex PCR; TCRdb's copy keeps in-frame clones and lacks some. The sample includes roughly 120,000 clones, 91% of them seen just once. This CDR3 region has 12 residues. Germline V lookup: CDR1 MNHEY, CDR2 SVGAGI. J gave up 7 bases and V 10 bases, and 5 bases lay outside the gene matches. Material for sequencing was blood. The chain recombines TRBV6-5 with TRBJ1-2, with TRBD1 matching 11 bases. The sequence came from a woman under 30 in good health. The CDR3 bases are TGTGCCACCTGGACAGGGGGCTTTGGCTACACCTTC. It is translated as CATWTGGFGYTF.